The 24 T cell receptor beta chains listed next were all sequenced from one sample in a study of shared clonotypes between healthy human individuals. The repertoire was sequenced with immunoSEQ multiplex PCR; TCRdb's copy has only in-frame clones and lacks some. Among approximately 720,000 clones listed, approximately 90% were seen once. Naive CD8 populations comprised CD45RO-negative cells positively selected for CCR7, excluding terminally differentiated effector memory CD45RA+ cells. The sample consisted of naive CD8+ T cells sorted from blood. The receptors derive from a man in his thirties or forties in good health.

The chain carries TRBV4-1 and TRBJ1-1; D unclear. The CDR3 runs 14 residues. V was cut by 1 base and J by 6 bases, with 12 bases left in between. Germline loops: CDR1 MGHRA, CDR2 YSYEKL. DNA of the CDR3: TGCGCCAGCAGCCAAGTAATGGGTTTCCCTGAAGCTTTCTTT. Amino acids: CASSQVMGFPEAFF.

The rearrangement uses TRBV25-1 and TRBJ2-2, with 7 bases aligning to TRBD1. The CDR3 consists of 16 residues. Germline trimming cut 6 bases from V and 1 base from J; bases unmatched to any gene: 8. Per germline, CDR1 MGHDK and CDR2 SYGVNS. The CDR3 loop is CASRRGGDLNTGELFF. The CDR3 DNA reads as TGTGCCAGCAGGCGAGGGGGCGATTTGAACACCGGGGAGCTGTTTTTT.

This clone was detected only a few times. J is TRBJ1-2 and V is TRBV11-2; D ambiguous. The CDR3 sequence is 12 residues long. The V gene lost 5 bases and the J gene lost 8 bases, with 12 bases spanning the gap. Germline values: CDR1 SGHAT, CDR2 FQNNGV. The CDR3 loop is CASSPRMEGYTF. The CDR3 DNA reads TGTGCCAGCAGCCCCAGGATGGAGGGCTACACCTTC.

This clone was counted a single time. The rearrangement joins TRBV5-1 to TRBJ2-1, with TRBD2 as a possible D gene (6 bases). V lost 4 bases to trimming and J lost 9 bases, with 11 bases between them. Germline CDR1 SGHRS, CDR2 YFSETQ. The CDR3 is 12 residues long. In DNA form, the CDR3 reads TGCGCCAGCAGCATGGGAGGTGTTGAGCAGTTCTTC. This translates into CASSMGGVEQFF.

In nucleotides, the CDR3 is TGTGCCAGCAGCCCCATCGGGACTGGATACAATGAGCAGTTCTTC. Its translation is CASSPIGTGYNEQFF. This sequence joins TRBV7-9 and TRBJ2-1; possible D gene TRBD2, 6 bases. CDR3 length: 15 amino acids. V was cut by 5 bases and J by 4 bases, with 15 bases left in between. The V gene's germline CDR1 is SEHNR and CDR2 FQNEAQ (reference sequence).

With respect to this clone: Additional DNA sequences in this sample encode the identical CDR3. The gene calls are TRBV9 and TRBJ2-3; D gene uncertain. CDR1 is SGDLS and CDR2 is YYNGEE in the germline V gene. This CDR3 comprises 14 residues. The V end lost 0 bases, the J end lost 5 bases, and 10 bases lay between the germline ends. The CDR3 region is CASSVDGAGDTQYF. The CDR3 DNA reads TGTGCCAGCAGCGTAGATGGAGCAGGAGATACGCAGTATTTT.

This clone was seen a single time. The rearrangement uses TRBV27 and TRBJ1-1; perhaps TRBD1 as D (5 bases). Germline V lookup: CDR1 MNHEY, CDR2 SMNVEV (reference sequence). V shed 6 bases and J shed 1 base, with 12 bases lying between them. The CDR3 runs 14 residues. The CDR3 bases are TGTGCCAGCAGACTATGGACATCGAACACTGAAGCTTTCTTT. It translates to CASRLWTSNTEAFF.

This clone has only a few counts. Other DNA sequences from this sample encode an identical CDR3 as well. J is TRBJ2-6 and V is TRBV6-4; D is undetermined. V dropped 2 bases and J dropped 2 bases, with 4 bases sitting between them. The CDR3 consists of 14 residues. Per germline, CDR1 MRHNA and CDR2 SNTAGT. The CDR3 spells CASSDGAGANVLTF. The CDR3 DNA sequence: TGTGCCAGCAGTGACGGCGCTGGGGCCAACGTCCTGACTTTC.

This clone was picked up one time. One end of the junction fails to match germline, which may point to a read error. The rearrangement uses TRBV7-7 and TRBJ2-1, with 10 bases lining up with TRBD1. In germline, CDR1 is SSHAT, CDR2 FNYEAQ (reference sequence). The CDR3 is made up of 14 amino acids. CDR3 loop: CASSLGTGVDEQFF. The CDR3 DNA reads as TGTGCTAGCAGCTTGGGGACAGGGGTAGATGAGCAGTTCTTC.

The genes are TRBV5-4 and TRBJ2-3, with 10 bases matching TRBD2. The CDR3 has 15 amino acids. Germline loops: CDR1 SGHNT, CDR2 YYREEE (reference sequence). J was trimmed by 4 bases and V by 4 bases; bases with no gene match: 6. The CDR3 protein is CASSASGSWADTQYF. In nucleotides, the CDR3 is TGTGCCAGCAGCGCTAGCGGGAGTTGGGCAGATACGCAGTATTTT. The whole variable domain, remainder taken from reference TRBV5-4 and TRBJ2-3, is ETGVTQSPTHLIKTRGQQVTLRCSSQSGHNTVSWYQQALGQGPQFIFQYYREEENGRGNFPPRFSGLQFPNYSSELNVNALELDDSALYLCASSASGSWADTQYFGPGTRLTVL.

J is TRBJ1-4 and V is TRBV14; TRBD1 is a possible D gene (5 bases). Trimming cost V 2 bases and J 0 bases, with 13 bases left between them. The germline V gene encodes CDR1 SGHDN and CDR2 FVKESK. The CDR3 extends over 17 amino acids. CDR3 nucleotides: TGTGCCAGCAGCCAACTCTGGACATCTCCAACTAATGAAAAACTGTTTTTT. It yields the protein CASSQLWTSPTNEKLFF.

The genes are TRBV10-2 and TRBJ2-7, with 9 nucleotides matching TRBD2. The germline V gene has CDR1 WSHSY and CDR2 SAAADI. The V and J ends lost 1 base and 3 bases, in that order; junction bases with no gene match: 7. The CDR3 runs 16 residues. CDR3: CASSELSSGRFYEQYF. CDR3 DNA sequence: TGCGCCAGCAGTGAGTTAAGTAGCGGGAGATTCTACGAGCAGTACTTC.

This clone appeared once. The chain has TRBV18 and TRBJ2-1, with D possibly being TRBD1 or TRBD2 (5 bases each). CDR1 is KGHSH and CDR2 is LQKENI in the germline V gene. The V end lost 0 bases, the J end lost 8 bases, and 17 bases lay between the germline ends. The CDR3 consists of 16 residues. DNA for the CDR3: TGTGCCAGCTCACCACCGGGCCCCCTCCGGGGCTATGAGCAGTTCTTC. This gives the protein CASSPPGPLRGYEQFF.

The gene calls are TRBV7-9 and TRBJ2-7, with 8 bases fitting TRBD1. V dropped 5 bases and J dropped 3; count of bases not matched to a gene: 3. The CDR3 runs to 13 residues. Germline loops: CDR1 SEHNR, CDR2 FQNEAQ (reference sequence). CDR3 amino acids: CASSVGQGYEQYF. CDR3 in DNA: TGTGCCAGCAGCGTCGGACAGGGCTACGAGCAGTACTTC.

This sequence joins TRBV7-9 and TRBJ1-4; D unresolved. Germline V gene data show CDR1 as SEHNR and CDR2 as FQNEAQ (reference sequence). Trimming left V 1 base short and J 0 bases short, with 9 bases between. CDR3 size: 16 residues. CDR3 nucleotides: TGTGCCAGCAGCTTAGGGCCTCAGGCAACTAATGAAAAACTGTTTTTT. As protein: CASSLGPQATNEKLFF.

The genes are TRBV18 and TRBJ2-2; D remains unclear. CDR1 is KGHSH and CDR2 is LQKENI in the germline V gene. Trimming took 6 bases from V and 4 from J, leaving 12 bases between them. The CDR3 consists of 14 residues. Here the CDR3 DNA reads TGTGCCAGCTCGCCCCCAGCCCCCACCGGGGAGCTGTTTTTT. Its translation: CASSPPAPTGELFF.

The V gene is TRBV11-2, the J gene TRBJ2-7, with D perhaps being TRBD1 or TRBD2 (5 bases each). This CDR3 has 14 amino acids. CDR1 is SGHAT, CDR2 FQNNGV, per germline. Trimming pared 6 bases from V and 3 bases from J, leaving 15 bases between. The CDR3, as DNA: TGTGCCAGCAGAGACAGAGGAGGCCGCTACGAGCAGTACTTC. This gives the protein CASRDRGGRYEQYF.

The sample holds one count of this clone. The CDR3 DNA reads as TGCAGCGTTTTTGAGGGGGACGGGGCCAACGTCCTGACTTTC. Translating gives CSVFEGDGANVLTF. This sequence joins TRBV29-1 and TRBJ2-6; TRBD1 is a possible D gene (6 bases). The germline V gene encodes CDR1 SQVTM and CDR2 ANQGSEA. V lost 5 bases, J lost 4 bases, and 12 bases lay in between. The CDR3 totals 14 residues.

In the case of this clone: The junction differs from germline at one of its ends, possibly a read error. The same CDR3 arises from other DNA sequences in this sample as well. This chain joins TRBV5-1 and TRBJ1-1, with TRBD1 as a possible D gene (5 bases). Germline V gene sequence: CDR1 SGHRS, CDR2 YFSETQ. The CDR3 is 14 residues long. The CDR3 sequence: CASSLARGGTEAFF. CDR3 in DNA: TGCGCCAGCAGCTTGGCCCGGGGAGGGACTGAAGCCTTCTTT.

The chain uses TRBV27 and TRBJ2-7; TRBD2 matches 14 bases. This CDR3 region has 19 residues. V was pared by 4 bases and J by 0 bases, with 11 bases of the junction left unmatched. Per germline, CDR1 MNHEY and CDR2 SMNVEV (reference sequence). CDR3 sequence: CASSSPRLAGGPSSYEQYF. CDR3 DNA sequence: TGTGCCAGCAGTTCCCCCCGACTAGCGGGAGGGCCGAGCTCCTACGAGCAGTACTTC.

This clone has a single count. The junction shows a germline mismatch at one end, possibly a read error. At the DNA level, this CDR3 is encoded by other sequences in the same sample as well. The chain joins TRBV9 to TRBJ2-7; 10 bases line up with TRBD2. This CDR3 has 14 residues. Germline assignment: CDR1 SGDLS and CDR2 YYNGEE. Written as DNA, the CDR3 is TGCGCCAGCAGCCCCGCTAGCGGGAGCTACGAGCAGTACTTC. As protein: CASSPASGSYEQYF. Filled out from reference TRBV9 and TRBJ2-7, the complete variable domain reads DSGVTQTPKHLITATGQRVTLRCSPRSGDLSVYWYQQSLDQGLQFLIQYYNGEERAKGNILERFSAQQFPDLHSELNLSSLELGDSALYFCASSPASGSYEQYFGPGTRLTVT.

This rearrangement joins TRBV7-8 to TRBJ2-5, with 7 bases matching TRBD2. The CDR3 extends over 16 amino acids. V trimming: 2 bases; J trimming: 2 bases; junction bases outside the gene matches: 8. The germline V gene has CDR1 SGHVS and CDR2 FQNEAQ. The CDR3 coding sequence is TGTGCCAGCAGCTTAAGCCTAGCGGACCTTCAAGAGACCCAGTACTTC. Encoded protein: CASSLSLADLQETQYF.

This clone was counted once. The rearrangement links TRBV11-2 to TRBJ2-3, with D uncertain. The CDR3 length is 15 residues. Germline V lookup: CDR1 SGHAT, CDR2 FQNNGV. V was trimmed by 7 bases and J by 2 bases, leaving 16 bases between them. The CDR3 sequence is CASTSWAEITDTQYF. The CDR3 coding sequence is TGTGCCAGCACTTCCTGGGCAGAAATCACAGATACGCAGTATTTT. Full variable domain (rest looked up from reference TRBV11-2 and TRBJ2-3): EAGVAQSPRYKIIEKRQSVAFWCNPISGHATLYWYQQILGQGPKLLIQFQNNGVVDDSQLPKDRFSAERLKGVDSTLKIQPAKLEDSAVYLCASTSWAEITDTQYFGPGTRLTVL.

For the CDR3, the DNA is TGTGCCAGCAACCCCGTCGGCGGTCGGAACAATGAGCAGTTCTTC. Translation gives CASNPVGGRNNEQFF. This chain links TRBV27 with TRBJ2-1; D is undetermined. Trimming took 7 bases from V and 5 from J, leaving 18 bases between them. The CDR3 sequence is 15 residues long. Germline CDR1 reads MNHEY; CDR2 reads SMNVEV (reference sequence).